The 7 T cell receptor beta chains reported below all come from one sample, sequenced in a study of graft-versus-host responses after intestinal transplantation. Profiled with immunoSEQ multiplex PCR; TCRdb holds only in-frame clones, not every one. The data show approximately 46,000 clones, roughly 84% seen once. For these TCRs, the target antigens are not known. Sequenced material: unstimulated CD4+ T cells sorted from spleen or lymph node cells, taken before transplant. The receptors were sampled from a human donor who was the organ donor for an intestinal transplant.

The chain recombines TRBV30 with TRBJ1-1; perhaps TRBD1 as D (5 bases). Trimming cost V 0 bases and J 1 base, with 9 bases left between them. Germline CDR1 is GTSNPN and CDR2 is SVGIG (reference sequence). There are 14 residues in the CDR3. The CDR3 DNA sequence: TGTGCCTGGAGTGTTCGGGGGTGGAACACTGAAGCTTTCTTT. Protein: CAWSVRGWNTEAFF.

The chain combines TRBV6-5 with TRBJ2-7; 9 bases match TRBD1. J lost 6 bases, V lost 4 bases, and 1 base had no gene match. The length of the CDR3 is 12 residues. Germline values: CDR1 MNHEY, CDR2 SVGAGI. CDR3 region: CASSSGQGEQYF. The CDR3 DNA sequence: TGTGCCAGCAGTTCGGGACAGGGCGAGCAGTACTTC.

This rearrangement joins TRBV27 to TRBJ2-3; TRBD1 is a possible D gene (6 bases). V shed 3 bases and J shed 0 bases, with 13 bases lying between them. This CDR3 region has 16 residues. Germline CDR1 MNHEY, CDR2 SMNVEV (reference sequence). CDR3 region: CASSFSNRASTDTQYF. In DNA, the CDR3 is TGTGCCAGCAGTTTTTCCAACAGGGCTAGCACAGATACGCAGTATTTT.

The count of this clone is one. The CDR3, as DNA: TGTGCCAGTAGTTTATTCCCCCAAGAGACCCAGTACTTC. This encodes CASSLFPQETQYF. This chain connects TRBV19 to TRBJ2-5, with no clear D. V lost 5 bases to trimming and J lost 1 base, with 8 bases between them. The CDR3 contains 13 residues. CDR1 is LNHDA and CDR2 is SQIVND in the germline V gene (reference sequence).

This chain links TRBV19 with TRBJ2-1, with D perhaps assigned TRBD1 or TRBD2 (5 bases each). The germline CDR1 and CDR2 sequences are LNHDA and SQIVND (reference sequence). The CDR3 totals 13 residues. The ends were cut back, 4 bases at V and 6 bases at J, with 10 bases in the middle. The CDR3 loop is CASSTTRGNEQFF. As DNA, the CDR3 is TGTGCCAGTAGTACTACTAGGGGCAATGAGCAGTTCTTC.

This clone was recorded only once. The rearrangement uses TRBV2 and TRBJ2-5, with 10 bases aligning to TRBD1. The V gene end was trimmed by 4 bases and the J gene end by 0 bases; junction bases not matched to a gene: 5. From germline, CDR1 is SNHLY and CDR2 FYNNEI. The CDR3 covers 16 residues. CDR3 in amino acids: CASSVSDRGYQETQYF. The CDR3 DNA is TGTGCCAGCAGTGTATCGGACAGGGGGTACCAAGAGACCCAGTACTTC.

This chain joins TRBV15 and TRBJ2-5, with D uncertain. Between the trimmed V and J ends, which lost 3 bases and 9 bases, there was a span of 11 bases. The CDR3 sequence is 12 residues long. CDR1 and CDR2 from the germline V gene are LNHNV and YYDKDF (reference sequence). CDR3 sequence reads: CATSRPSQAQYF. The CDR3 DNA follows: TGTGCCACCAGCAGGCCAAGTCAGGCCCAGTACTTC.